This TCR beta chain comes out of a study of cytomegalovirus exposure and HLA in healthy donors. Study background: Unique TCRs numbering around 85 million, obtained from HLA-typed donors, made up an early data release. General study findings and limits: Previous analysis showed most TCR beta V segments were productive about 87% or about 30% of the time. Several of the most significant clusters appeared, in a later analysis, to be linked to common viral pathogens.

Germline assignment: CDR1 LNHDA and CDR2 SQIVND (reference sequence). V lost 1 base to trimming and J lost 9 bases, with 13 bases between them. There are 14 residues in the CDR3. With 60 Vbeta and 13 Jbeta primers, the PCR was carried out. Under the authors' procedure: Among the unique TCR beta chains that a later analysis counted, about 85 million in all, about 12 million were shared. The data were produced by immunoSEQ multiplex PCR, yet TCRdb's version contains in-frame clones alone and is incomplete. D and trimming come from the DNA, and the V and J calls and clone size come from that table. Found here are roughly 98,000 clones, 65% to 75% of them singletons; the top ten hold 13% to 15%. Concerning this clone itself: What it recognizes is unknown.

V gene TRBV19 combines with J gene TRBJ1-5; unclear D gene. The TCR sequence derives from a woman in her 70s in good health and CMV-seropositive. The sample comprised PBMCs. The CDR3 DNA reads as TGTGCCAGTAGTATAGGTCCAGGATCTACGCCCCAGCATTTT. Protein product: CASSIGPGSTPQHF. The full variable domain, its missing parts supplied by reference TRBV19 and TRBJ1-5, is DGGITQSPKYLFRKEGQNVTLSCEQNLNHDAMYWYRQDPGQGLRLIYYSQIVNDFQKGDIAEGYSVSREKKESFPLTVTSAQKNPTAFYLCASSIGPGSTPQHFGDGTRLSIL.